These 19 T cell receptor beta chains originate from one sample sequenced in a study of T cell responses to AZD1222 COVID-19 vaccine. Assay: immunoSEQ multiplex PCR; the TCRdb copy retains only in-frame clones and omits some. The sample consists of roughly 99,000 clones, around 90% of them appearing once. The material was peripheral blood, obtained 28 days after the second AZD1222 dose. Receptors were obtained from an adult who received the AZD1222 COVID-19 vaccine.

V and J are TRBV27 and TRBJ1-1, with 7 positions matching TRBD1. V lost 6 bases to trimming and J lost 4 bases; unmatched junction nucleotides: 5. The germline CDR1 and CDR2 sequences are MNHEY and SMNVEV (reference sequence). This CDR3 contains 13 residues. This chain's CDR3 is CASRAGGVTEAFF. The CDR3 DNA is TGTGCCAGCAGGGCAGGGGGGGTCACTGAAGCTTTCTTT.

The chain carries TRBV27 and TRBJ2-7; 7 bases align to TRBD1. CDR3 length: 17 residues. Germline V lookup: CDR1 MNHEY, CDR2 SMNVEV (reference sequence). Unmatched junction bases numbered 15, after V lost 4 bases and J lost 3 bases. In nucleotides, the CDR3 is TGTGCCAGCAGTTGGGACAGACAGGGTACCTCTTTCTACGAGCAGTACTTC. Encoded protein: CASSWDRQGTSFYEQYF.

The J gene is TRBJ1-2, the V gene TRBV5-1; 9 bases map to TRBD1. The CDR3 totals 14 residues. Germline values: CDR1 SGHRS, CDR2 YFSETQ. Losses at the gene ends were 1 base for V and 6 bases for J; bases not matched to a gene: 4. CDR3 in DNA: TGCGCCAGCAGCTTGTTGGGACAGGGTGATGGCTACACCTTC. Translated, it gives CASSLLGQGDGYTF.

This chain uses TRBV25-1 with TRBJ1-6; tentatively, D is TRBD1 (5 bases). V lost 0 bases and J lost 0, with 12 bases in between. The CDR3 consists of 18 residues. CDR1 is MGHDK, CDR2 SYGVNS, per germline. The DNA for the CDR3 is TGTGCCAGCAGTGAATACGGGGGAGGGAGCTCCTATAATTCACCCCTCCACTTT. This translates into CASSEYGGGSSYNSPLHF.

The gene calls are TRBV29-1 and TRBJ2-3; D gene unclear. The ends were cut back, 7 bases at V and 0 bases at J, with 8 bases in the middle. CDR1 is SQVTM, CDR2 ANQGSEA, per germline. The CDR3 has 12 residues. The CDR3 DNA reads TGCAGCGGAACAGTGAGCACAGATACGCAGTATTTT. This encodes CSGTVSTDTQYF.

CDR3 DNA: TGTGCCAGCAAAAACGGGGGGTCTAATGAAAAACTGTTTTTT. It encodes CASKNGGSNEKLFF. The rearrangement joins TRBV6-5 to TRBJ1-4, with a tentative D call TRBD1 (5 bases). Trimming stripped 7 bases from V and 3 bases from J, with 12 bases between. Germline V gives CDR1 MNHEY, CDR2 SVGAGI. The CDR3 loop spans 14 amino acids.

This CDR3 is CASSRQFYNEQFF. CDR3 in DNA: TGTGCCAGCAGCCGGCAGTTCTACAATGAGCAGTTCTTC. This chain links TRBV6-5 with TRBJ2-1; D not resolved. Germline CDR1 is MNHEY and CDR2 is SVGAGI. V was cut by 6 bases and J by 3 bases, with 9 bases left in between. CDR3 length equals 13 residues.

The gene calls are TRBV19 and TRBJ1-1; D uncertain. V gave up 5 bases and J gave up 3 bases, with 7 bases separating them. Germline V CDR1 and CDR2: LNHDA, SQIVND (reference sequence). This CDR3 region has 12 residues. CDR3 loop: CASSPSYTEAFF. The CDR3 coding sequence is TGTGCCAGTAGTCCCAGCTACACTGAAGCTTTCTTT.

The rearrangement joins TRBV28 to TRBJ1-2, with no clear D. CDR1 is MDHEN, CDR2 SYDVKM, per germline. The CDR3 has 14 residues. V was pared by 4 bases and J by 6 bases, with 15 bases between. Here the CDR3 reads CASSSLGGRDGYTF. CDR3 DNA sequence: TGTGCCAGCAGTTCATTGGGTGGGCGCGATGGCTACACCTTC.

The chain joins TRBV29-1 to TRBJ2-3; 11 nucleotides agree with TRBD2. J lost 4 bases, V lost 1 base, and 22 bases had no gene match. The CDR3 length is 21 residues. Germline CDR1 reads SQVTM; CDR2 reads ANQGSEA. The CDR3 coding sequence is TGCAGCGTTGAAGTTTTCCGGTGGGATCAATCAGGACTAGCGGGCCCAGATACGCAGTATTTT. Encoded protein: CSVEVFRWDQSGLAGPDTQYF.

The chain recombines TRBV6-2 or TRBV6-3 with TRBJ1-1; D uncertain. This CDR3 is built from 13 residues. Germline CDR1 reads MNHEY; CDR2 reads SVGEGT. Deletions cut 6 bases from V and 0 bases from J, with 8 bases between. CDR3 nucleotide sequence: TGTGCCAGCAGCGAACTTATGAACACTGAAGCTTTCTTT. This codes for CASSELMNTEAFF.

This clone was seen just once. The chain combines TRBV5-1 with TRBJ1-1; D may be TRBD1 (6 bases). V was cut by 6 bases and J by 5 bases, with 14 bases left in between. The germline V gene has CDR1 SGHRS and CDR2 YFSETQ. This CDR3 comprises 13 residues. CDR3 in amino acids: CASTQGGKTEAFF. The CDR3 DNA reads as TGCGCCAGCACCCAAGGGGGAAAGACTGAAGCTTTCTTT.

The V gene is TRBV7-2, the J gene TRBJ2-5, with 7 bases lining up with TRBD1. With 3 bases clipped from V and 4 bases from J, the junction kept 5 bases outside the gene matches. CDR1 SGHTA and CDR2 FQGNSA come from the germline V gene. The length of the CDR3 is 14 residues. In DNA, the CDR3 is TGTGCCAGCAGCTTTCCCGGGACAGCAGAGACCCAGTACTTC. Protein product: CASSFPGTAETQYF.

The V and J genes are TRBV27 and TRBJ2-1, with a weak D call TRBD2 (6 bases). V was shortened by 4 bases and J by 7 bases, with 11 bases between the two germline ends. The CDR3 spans 13 residues. In germline, CDR1 is MNHEY, CDR2 SMNVEV (reference sequence). This chain's CDR3 is CASSSAGLNEQFF. The CDR3 coding sequence is TGTGCCAGCAGTTCGGCGGGGCTGAATGAGCAGTTCTTC.

The chain joins TRBV6-5 to TRBJ1-1; TRBD1 might be the D (5 bases). V shed 5 bases and J shed 6 bases, with 13 bases lying between them. Looked up from germline, CDR1 is MNHEY and CDR2 is SVGAGI. This CDR3 spans 13 amino acids. Here the CDR3 reads CASSKQGGPEAFF. In DNA form, the CDR3 reads TGTGCCAGCAGTAAGCAGGGTGGGCCTGAAGCTTTCTTT.

This clone has more than one count but fewer than ten. This specimen includes other DNA sequences encoding the same CDR3. The rearrangement uses TRBV2 and TRBJ1-1; the match to TRBD1 covers 9 bases. The CDR3 length is 12 residues. Germline V gives CDR1 SNHLY, CDR2 FYNNEI. With 7 bases clipped from V and 8 bases from J, the junction kept 5 bases outside the gene matches. This CDR3 is CASKGQGPEAFF. Written as DNA, the CDR3 is TGTGCCAGCAAAGGACAGGGGCCCGAAGCTTTCTTT.

The chain joins TRBV9 to TRBJ2-5; TRBD2 matches at 15 bases. The CDR3 is 16 residues long. CDR1 SGDLS and CDR2 YYNGEE come from the germline V gene. V dropped 3 bases and J dropped 5; count of bases not matched to a gene: 5. CDR3 sequence reads: CASSGTSGRALETQYF. The CDR3 nucleotides are TGTGCCAGCAGCGGGACTAGCGGGAGGGCCCTGGAGACCCAGTACTTC.

The J gene is TRBJ1-1, the V gene TRBV7-6; D uncertain. This CDR3 has 15 residues. From germline, CDR1 is SGHVS and CDR2 FNYEAQ. V was shortened by 0 bases and J by 0 bases, with 8 bases between the two germline ends. The CDR3 region has the DNA TGTGCCAGCAGCTTAGCGGCAGTAATGAACACTGAAGCTTTCTTT. This sequence encodes CASSLAAVMNTEAFF.

The chain uses TRBV10-2 and TRBJ1-2; no clear D. Germline CDR1 and CDR2: WSHSY and SAAADI. This CDR3 comprises 13 residues. V was cut by 7 bases and J by 8 bases, with 17 bases left in between. This CDR3 reads CASMAPGLGGYTF. The DNA of the CDR3 is TGCGCCAGCATGGCGCCGGGATTGGGGGGCTACACCTTC.